Listed below are T cell receptor beta chains from one sample, sequenced in a study of OX40 agonist ivuxolimab in advanced cancers. Using immunoSEQ multiplex PCR, the repertoire was profiled, and TCRdb retains in-frame clones only, with some absent. The table has roughly 86,000 clones, almost 95% seen once. Source: CD4+ or CD8+ T cells sorted from blood, taken in a trial of the OX40 agonist ivuxolimab. Receptor source: an adult with an advanced solid tumor such as melanoma, head and neck, liver or kidney cancer. Each CDR3 is given with its conserved first and last residue. Fields, in order: clone size, D gene, J gene, V gene, CDR3 DNA, CDR3 protein. D genes are given only for firm matches. Only part of the rows carry a size: once, few, many, or a class if the clone is expanded.

size: NA; D: NA; J: TRBJ1-3; V: TRBV5-4; DNA: TGTGCCAGCAGCTCGGGATTCTTCACCTCTGGAAACACCATATATTTT; CDR3: CASSSGFFTSGNTIYF
size: NA; D: NA; J: TRBJ2-5; V: TRBV5-1; DNA: TGCGCCAGCAGCTTGGAGTTATGGGCGACCCAGTACTTC; CDR3: CASSLELWATQYF
size: NA; D: NA; J: TRBJ1-1; V: TRBV7-2; DNA: TGTGCCAGCAGCTCTAGTAGAACTGAAGCTTTCTTT; CDR3: CASSSSRTEAFF
size: NA; D: TRBD1; J: TRBJ2-7; V: TRBV5-6; DNA: TGTGCCAGCAGCAAAGCGGCGGACAGGGGGCGCCGGGACGAGCAGTACTTC; CDR3: CASSKAADRGRRDEQYF
size: NA; D: TRBD2; J: TRBJ2-3; V: TRBV9; DNA: TGTGCCAGCAGCGTCCTTAGCGGGCCCAGCACAGATACGCAGTATTTT; CDR3: CASSVLSGPSTDTQYF
size: NA; D: NA; J: TRBJ2-5; V: TRBV29-1; DNA: TGCAGCGTTGAAGAAGGGACCCAGTACTTC; CDR3: CSVEEGTQYF
size: NA; D: NA; J: TRBJ2-1; V: TRBV19; DNA: TGTGCCAGGGAACCGTTCCACAATGAGCAGTTCTTC; CDR3: CAREPFHNEQFF
size: NA; D: NA; J: TRBJ2-1; V: TRBV2; DNA: TGTGCCAGCACTAAGGAAGGGAGGAATGAGCAGTTCTTC; CDR3: CASTKEGRNEQFF
size: once; D: NA; J: TRBJ2-7; V: TRBV7-2; DNA: TGTGCCAGCAGCACCGGGGAGACCATCTACGAGCAGTACTTC; CDR3: CASSTGETIYEQYF
size: NA; D: TRBD2; J: TRBJ2-3; V: TRBV5-1; DNA: TGCGCCAGCAGCTTAGCGGGGATCACAGATACGCAGTATTTT; CDR3: CASSLAGITDTQYF
size: NA; D: NA; J: TRBJ1-2; V: TRBV27; DNA: TGTGCCAGCACCACGGGACCTCAGGGAAGCGGTGGCTACACCTTC; CDR3: CASTTGPQGSGGYTF
size: NA; D: NA; J: TRBJ1-1; V: TRBV6-1; DNA: TGTGCCAGCAGTGAAGCGCGGATCTGGGGCACTGAAGCTTTCTTT; CDR3: CASSEARIWGTEAFF
size: NA; D: NA; J: TRBJ2-3; V: TRBV30; DNA: TGTGCCTGGAAACAACCCTGGGGAGGCACAGATACGCAGTATTTT; CDR3: CAWKQPWGGTDTQYF
size: NA; D: TRBD1; J: TRBJ2-1; V: TRBV5-1; DNA: TGCGCCAGCAGCCGGGACAGAGGATTAACCTACAATGAGCAGTTCTTC; CDR3: CASSRDRGLTYNEQFF
size: NA; D: NA; J: TRBJ2-7; V: TRBV27; DNA: TGTGCCAGCAGTTTAGCAGACCCCGCCCGGGGCGGCGAGCAGTACTTC; CDR3: CASSLADPARGGEQYF
size: NA; D: TRBD1; J: TRBJ2-1; V: TRBV14; DNA: TGTGCCAGCAGCCAAGGGACAGGGAATGAGCAGTTCTTC; CDR3: CASSQGTGNEQFF
size: NA; D: NA; J: TRBJ1-1; V: TRBV19; DNA: TGTGCCAGTAGTAAGACCCGCGAAACTGAAGCTTTCTTT; CDR3: CASSKTRETEAFF
size: once; D: TRBD1; J: TRBJ1-3; V: TRBV5-6; DNA: TGTGCCAGCAGCTTAACAGGGGGTATGCAGGCTGGAAACACCATATATTTT; CDR3: CASSLTGGMQAGNTIYF
size: NA; D: NA; J: TRBJ1-1; V: TRBV27; DNA: TGTGCCAGCAGCGCTCCAGGACTGAACACTGAAGCTTTCTTT; CDR3: CASSAPGLNTEAFF
size: NA; D: NA; J: TRBJ2-1; V: TRBV7-6; DNA: TGTGCCAGCAGCCCTTACATAGGGTCCTACAATGAGCAGTTCTTC; CDR3: CASSPYIGSYNEQFF
size: NA; D: TRBD1; J: TRBJ1-5; V: TRBV18; DNA: TGTGCCAGCTCACTATATACCGGGACAGGTTTTGGAGGCAATCAGCCCCAGCATTTT; CDR3: CASSLYTGTGFGGNQPQHF
size: NA; D: NA; J: TRBJ1-2; V: TRBV5-1; DNA: TGCGCCAGCAGCTTGGATCGTATCTATGGCTACACCTTC; CDR3: CASSLDRIYGYTF
size: many; D: NA; J: TRBJ2-2; V: TRBV6-6; DNA: TGTGCCAGCAGCCCCCCTGGGCAGGCGAACACCGGGGAGCTGTTTTTT; CDR3: CASSPPGQANTGELFF
size: NA; D: TRBD2; J: TRBJ2-1; V: TRBV7-9; DNA: TGTGCCAGCAGCCCCATGGACGGCGGGAGTGGTGAGCAGTTCTTC; CDR3: CASSPMDGGSGEQFF
size: NA; D: NA; J: TRBJ1-1; V: TRBV30; DNA: TGTGCCTGGACCTCGGGGGGAGGAACTTTCTTT; CDR3: CAWTSGGGTFF
size: NA; D: NA; J: TRBJ2-3; V: TRBV6-4; DNA: TGTGCCACCCGGGCCCGAGGGACAGATACGCAGTATTTT; CDR3: CATRARGTDTQYF
size: NA; D: NA; J: TRBJ2-1; V: TRBV5-1; DNA: TGCGCCAGTATCGAGCGCAATGAGCAGTTCTTC; CDR3: CASIERNEQFF
size: NA; D: NA; J: TRBJ2-3; V: TRBV7-2; DNA: TGTGCCAGCAGCTACGCTACAGCTTTAGGGGATGTCGGCACAGATACGCAGTATTTT; CDR3: CASSYATALGDVGTDTQYF
size: few; D: TRBD1; J: TRBJ2-7; V: TRBV28; DNA: TGTGCCGCGAAGCCCCCCGACAGGGGAGAGCAGTACTTC; CDR3: CAAKPPDRGEQYF
size: NA; D: NA; J: TRBJ2-2; V: TRBV4-2; DNA: TGTGCCAGCAGCCAAGATCCCATAGGCGGGGAGCTGTTTTTT; CDR3: CASSQDPIGGELFF
size: NA; D: NA; J: TRBJ2-7; V: TRBV7-9; DNA: TGTGCCAGCAGCTTATCCCCCCCCGGGTCCCACGAGCAGTACTTC; CDR3: CASSLSPPGSHEQYF
size: NA; D: TRBD2; J: TRBJ2-5; V: TRBV5-1; DNA: TGCGCCAGCAGCTCGGGACTAGCGGGGGAAGAGACCCAGTACTTC; CDR3: CASSSGLAGEETQYF
size: NA; D: NA; J: TRBJ1-5; V: TRBV18; DNA: TGTGCCAGCTCCCTAGGACTGTCTAATAGCGATCAGCCCCAGCATTTT; CDR3: CASSLGLSNSDQPQHF
size: NA; D: NA; J: TRBJ2-7; V: TRBV15; DNA: TGTGCCACCAGCTGGGACCAGACCTACGAGCAGTACTTC; CDR3: CATSWDQTYEQYF
size: NA; D: TRBD2; J: TRBJ2-1; V: TRBV29-1; DNA: TGCAGCGTCTCCGGGACTAGGGGCAATGAGCAGTTCTTC; CDR3: CSVSGTRGNEQFF
size: NA; D: NA; J: TRBJ2-5; V: TRBV27; DNA: TGTGCCAGCAGTTTATCAGGCAGAGGGGAGACCCAGTACTTC; CDR3: CASSLSGRGETQYF
size: NA; D: NA; J: TRBJ2-3; V: TRBV5-4; DNA: TGTGCCAGCAGCCAGCTAGCGCCTACAGATACGCAGTATTTT; CDR3: CASSQLAPTDTQYF
size: once; D: TRBD1; J: TRBJ2-7; V: TRBV6-1; DNA: TGTGCCAGCAGCAGGACAGGCTACGAGCAGTACTTC; CDR3: CASSRTGYEQYF
size: NA; D: TRBD1; J: TRBJ2-1; V: TRBV25-1; DNA: TGTGCCAGCCACGGACAGGGGGGGTACAATGAGCAGTTCTTC; CDR3: CASHGQGGYNEQFF
size: once; D: NA; J: TRBJ2-1; V: TRBV18; DNA: TGTGCCACCCACCCAGCCGTCGGGGGAGGCTACAATGAGCAGTTCTTC; CDR3: CATHPAVGGGYNEQFF
size: NA; D: TRBD2; J: TRBJ2-7; V: TRBV2; DNA: TGTGCCGGCGGGACTAGGGGTGGGGAGCAGTACTTC; CDR3: CAGGTRGGEQYF
size: NA; D: TRBD2; J: TRBJ2-3; V: TRBV9; DNA: TGTGCCAGCAGCGTAGGAGCTAGCGGGAGTATAGATACGCAGTATTTT; CDR3: CASSVGASGSIDTQYF